Presented here are 17 T cell receptor beta chains from one specimen sequenced in a study of T cell repertoires in cytomegalovirus infection. MiXCR was run by TCRdb on the reads, yielding one entry per CDR3 protein. The sample shows more than 30,000 distinct CDR3 sequences, 52% of them seen only once. Their specific antigens are unknown. The source was CD8+ T cells from cultured PBMCs, collected from culture after CMV antigen stimulation. These receptor sequences come from a human donor in good health (CMV status not recorded). Some clones in this sample may be carry-over from other donors' samples.

There are a few counts of this clonotype. This chain uses TRBV12-3 or TRBV12-4 with TRBJ1-6; D is undetermined. This CDR3 comprises 12 residues. V was clipped by 1 base and J by 10 bases, with 5 bases between them. The CDR3 bases are TGTGCCAGCAGTTTAGAAAGGTCACCCCTCCACTTT. Amino acids: CASSLERSPLHF.

The chain links TRBV10-3 to TRBJ2-2; D not certain. The CDR3 is 10 amino acids. Germline-derived CDR1 and CDR2 are ENHRY and SYGVKD. With 9 bases removed from V and 6 bases from J, the gap between germline ends came to 5 bases. CDR3 loop: CAIYSGELFF. The CDR3 DNA is TGTGCCATATATTCCGGGGAGCTGTTTTTT.

The J gene is TRBJ2-7, the V gene TRBV27; TRBD2 matches at 10 bases. V shed 3 bases, J shed 0 bases, and the junction held 20 bases outside the gene matches. From germline, CDR1 is MNHEY and CDR2 SMNVEV (reference sequence). This CDR3 has 21 amino acids. In nucleotides, the CDR3 is TGTGCCAGCAGTTTTCTGAGCCCTTCTAGCGGGGGAGACCTTAGCTCCTACGAGCAGTACTTC. Its translation: CASSFLSPSSGGDLSSYEQYF.

This chain uses TRBV4-2 with TRBJ1-2; D ambiguous. Trimming pared 0 bases from V and 5 bases from J, leaving 13 bases between. Germline V gene lookup returns CDR1 LGHNA and CDR2 YNFKEQ. This CDR3 has 15 amino acids. The CDR3 DNA sequence: TGTGCCAGCAGCCAAGACGTCCAGCGAAGTTATGGCTACACCTTC. Translated: CASSQDVQRSYGYTF.

This chain connects TRBV12-3 or TRBV12-4 to TRBJ1-6, with 8 bases matching TRBD1. V trimming: 5 bases; J trimming: 5 bases; junction bases outside the gene matches: 5. The CDR3 length is 15 residues. The DNA for the CDR3 is TGTGCCAGCAGTAAGGGGACAGGCCATAATTCACCCCTCCACTTT. Translated: CASSKGTGHNSPLHF.

This chain uses TRBV19 with TRBJ2-3; 8 nucleotides match TRBD1. This CDR3 spans 15 amino acids. Germline V gives CDR1 LNHDA, CDR2 SQIVND (reference sequence). The CDR3 region has the DNA TGTGCTACCTCCATTGTGGGGACAGGACTGGATACGCAGTATTTT. This gives the protein CATSIVGTGLDTQYF. Variable domain in full (rest from reference TRBV19 and TRBJ2-3): DGGITQSPKYLFRKEGQNVTLSCEQNLNHDAMYWYRQDPGQGLRLIYYSQIVNDFQKGDIAEGYSVSREKKESFPLTVTSAQKNPTAFYLCATSIVGTGLDTQYFGPGTRLTVL.

The chain couples TRBV2 to TRBJ2-3; D gene ambiguous. V was pared by 4 bases and J by 7 bases, with 6 bases between. The CDR3 length is 11 residues. Germline CDR1 reads SNHLY; CDR2 reads FYNNEI. The CDR3 DNA sequence: TGTGCCAGCAGTGGACCTAATACGCAGTATTTT. Protein product: CASSGPNTQYF.

The chain has TRBV7-3 and TRBJ2-3; no clear D. CDR1 is SGHTA and CDR2 is FQGTGA in the germline V gene. V gave up 0 bases and J gave up 1 base, with 5 bases separating them. CDR3 size: 14 residues. The CDR3 sequence is CASSLTLGTDTQYF. Written as DNA, the CDR3 is TGTGCCAGCAGCTTAACGCTCGGCACAGATACGCAGTATTTT.

This clonotype appeared a few times. V usage is TRBV6-1 and J usage is TRBJ2-1; 8 bases agree with TRBD2. Germline V lookup: CDR1 MNHNS, CDR2 SASEGT. V trimming: 3 bases; J trimming: 4 bases; junction bases outside the gene matches: 11. The CDR3 runs 17 residues. In DNA form, the CDR3 reads TGTGCCAGCAGTGACTCACCTTTTAGCGGGAAGTACAATGAGCAGTTCTTC. It is translated as CASSDSPFSGKYNEQFF.

V and J are TRBV11-2 and TRBJ1-6; possibly TRBD1 for D (5 bases). The CDR3 is made up of 16 amino acids. Trimming left V 5 bases short and J 0 bases short, with 11 bases between. Per the germline V gene, CDR1 is SGHAT and CDR2 is FQNNGV. The CDR3 spells CASSEARGSYNSPLHF. The CDR3 DNA sequence: TGTGCCAGCAGCGAGGCGAGGGGCTCCTATAATTCACCCCTCCACTTT.

This clonotype was counted many times. V usage is TRBV7-8 and J usage is TRBJ2-6; D may be TRBD1 (6 bases). The CDR3 is 15 amino acids. Trimming stripped 5 bases from V and 1 base from J, with 9 bases between. CDR1 is SGHVS, CDR2 FQNEAQ, per germline. The CDR3 coding sequence is TGTGCCAGCAGCCCGGGGACATCTGGGGCCAACGTCCTGACTTTC. It specifies CASSPGTSGANVLTF.

This clonotype appeared a single time. This sequence joins TRBV2 and TRBJ2-7, with D unclear. The CDR3 is 11 residues long. Trimming took 5 bases from V and 5 from J, leaving 7 bases between them. Germline CDR1 reads SNHLY; CDR2 reads FYNNEI. For the CDR3, the DNA is TGTGCCAGCAGTTTCCACCACGAGCAGTACTTC. Protein product: CASSFHHEQYF.

The V and J genes are TRBV18 and TRBJ2-1, with 12 nucleotides matching TRBD2. The ends lost 3 bases at V and 6 bases at J; junction bases unmatched: 9. The germline CDR1 and CDR2 sequences are KGHSH and LQKENI. The CDR3 is 17 amino acids. The CDR3 region is CASSPSGLAGISNEQFF. In nucleotides, the CDR3 is TGTGCCAGCTCACCGTCTGGACTAGCGGGGATTTCCAATGAGCAGTTCTTC.

This clonotype was recorded many times. CDR3 in amino acids: CASSFGTSGNEQFF. The CDR3 DNA reads as TGTGCCAGCAGCTTCGGGACTAGCGGCAATGAGCAGTTCTTC. V is TRBV7-2 and J is TRBJ2-1, with 11 bases identical to TRBD2. Per germline, CDR1 SGHTA and CDR2 FQGNSA. V gave up 3 bases and J gave up 6 bases; unmatched junction bases: 1. The CDR3 length is 14 residues.

The chain carries TRBV7-2 and TRBJ2-1, with D maybe TRBD2 (5 bases). Per germline, CDR1 SGHTA and CDR2 FQGNSA. Trimming removed 2 bases at V and 5 bases at J, with 16 bases between. This CDR3 is built from 16 residues. The CDR3 region has the DNA TGTGCCAGCAGCTTAACGGCGGGTTATGTTAACAATGAGCAGTTCTTC. It encodes CASSLTAGYVNNEQFF.

V is TRBV6-2 or TRBV6-3 and J is TRBJ1-1; 7 nucleotides match TRBD1. V dropped 5 bases and J dropped 6; count of bases not matched to a gene: 12. The CDR3 consists of 15 residues. Germline V CDR1 and CDR2: MNHEY, SVGEGT. CDR3 sequence: CASSPPWEGAAEAFF. In DNA form, the CDR3 reads TGTGCCAGCAGTCCCCCATGGGAGGGGGCCGCTGAAGCTTTCTTT.

The CDR3 sequence is CASSFPGTGELFF. CDR3 DNA: TGTGCCAGCAGCTTTCCAGGGACCGGGGAGCTGTTTTTT. V usage is TRBV7-4 and J usage is TRBJ2-2; D may be TRBD1 (5 bases). The CDR3 consists of 13 residues. Germline-derived CDR1 and CDR2 are SGHVT and SQSDAQ. The germline V and J ends were trimmed by 3 bases and 5 bases, with 7 bases remaining between them.